Listed below are T cell receptor beta chains from one sample, sequenced in a study of control samples from healthy donors and cancer patients. Here immunoSEQ multiplex PCR was the method, and the copy in TCRdb shows in-frame clones only, minus some. In the table there are about 120,000 clones, about 86% of which are singletons. The sample consisted of blood. The receptors here all came from a man aged 25-45 years in good health. Each CDR3 is given with its conserved first and last residue. A D gene is named only where the DNA matches it firmly. Rows may omit the clone size; those that give it use once, few, many or a size class.

size: once
V: TRBV25-1
J: TRBJ2-3
D: NA
DNA: TGTGCCAGCAGTGATTTTGGACAGCTTGCGGATACGCAGTATTTT
CDR3: CASSDFGQLADTQYF

size: once
V: TRBV7-2
J: TRBJ1-1
D: NA
DNA: TGTGCCAGCAGCTTGGGCAGGGGAGGTACTGAAGCTTTCTTT
CDR3: CASSLGRGGTEAFF

size: NA
V: TRBV2
J: TRBJ1-2
D: TRBD1
DNA: TGTGCCAGCAGTGACCAGGGGGCTTCAGGATATGGCTACACCTTC
CDR3: CASSDQGASGYGYTF

size: once
V: TRBV7-6
J: TRBJ2-5
D: NA
DNA: TGTGCCAGCAGCTTAGGGGGGGTAGCGTTTCAAGAGACCCAGTACTTC
CDR3: CASSLGGVAFQETQYF

size: NA
V: TRBV5-6
J: TRBJ2-3
D: NA
DNA: TGTGCCAGCATCACCCTCGGGGCATACAAAAATACGCAGTATTTT
CDR3: CASITLGAYKNTQYF

size: NA
V: TRBV27
J: TRBJ2-1
D: NA
DNA: TGTGCCAGCAGTTCCCTAGGGAATGAGCAGTTCTTC
CDR3: CASSSLGNEQFF

size: NA
V: TRBV10-3
J: TRBJ1-2
D: NA
DNA: TGTGCCATCAGAAGGTCTCCGGATCTAGGCTACACCTTC
CDR3: CAIRRSPDLGYTF

size: NA
V: TRBV6-5
J: TRBJ1-1
D: NA
DNA: TGTGCCAGCTCGAAGGGAAGGCTGGGCACTGAAGCTTTCTTT
CDR3: CASSKGRLGTEAFF

size: NA
V: TRBV29-1
J: TRBJ1-1
D: TRBD1
DNA: TGCAGCGCCTGGACAGGGGGCGCGAGCACTGAAGCTTTCTTT
CDR3: CSAWTGGASTEAFF

size: NA
V: TRBV18
J: TRBJ1-1
D: TRBD1
DNA: TGTGCCAGCTCACCCGACAATGGACAGGGTAACACTGAAGCTTTCTTT
CDR3: CASSPDNGQGNTEAFF

size: NA
V: TRBV5-1
J: TRBJ2-3
D: TRBD2
DNA: TGCGCCAGCAGCTGGGGGGACTACACAGATACGCAGTATTTT
CDR3: CASSWGDYTDTQYF

size: NA
V: TRBV6-4
J: TRBJ1-2
D: TRBD1
DNA: TGTGCCAGCAGTGCAAACGGACAGGGAGGCTACACCTTC
CDR3: CASSANGQGGYTF

size: NA
V: TRBV4-1
J: TRBJ2-2
D: NA
DNA: TGCGCCAGCAGCCAACCGACAGAGTCGAACACCGGGGAGCTGTTTTTT
CDR3: CASSQPTESNTGELFF

size: NA
V: TRBV2
J: TRBJ1-5
D: NA
DNA: TGTGCCAGCAGTGAACTCTGGGGAGCCCAGCATTTT
CDR3: CASSELWGAQHF

size: NA
V: TRBV7-2
J: TRBJ1-2
D: NA
DNA: TGTGCCAGCAGCTTAGTTTCTGCCTATGGCTACACCTTC
CDR3: CASSLVSAYGYTF

size: once
V: TRBV5-1
J: TRBJ2-3
D: NA
DNA: TGCGCCAGCAGCTTGGCCATGAGGGATACGCAGTATTTT
CDR3: CASSLAMRDTQYF

size: NA
V: TRBV3-1/TRBV3-2
J: TRBJ1-2
D: NA
DNA: TGTGCCAGCAGCCAAGACGGTAGCGGGGCCCCCTATGGCTACACCTTC
CDR3: CASSQDGSGAPYGYTF

size: NA
V: TRBV5-5
J: TRBJ2-1
D: NA
DNA: TGTGCCGCCGGGGAAGGGTCTAGCTCCTACAATGAGCAGTTCTTC
CDR3: CAAGEGSSSYNEQFF

size: NA
V: TRBV15
J: TRBJ1-4
D: NA
DNA: TGTGCCACCAGCAGGCGACCGGGTATTGCAGAAAAACTGTTTTTT
CDR3: CATSRRPGIAEKLFF

size: NA
V: TRBV7-8
J: TRBJ1-4
D: NA
DNA: TGTGCCAGCAGCTTAGGAATCAGTGGGGATGAAAAACTGTTTTTT
CDR3: CASSLGISGDEKLFF